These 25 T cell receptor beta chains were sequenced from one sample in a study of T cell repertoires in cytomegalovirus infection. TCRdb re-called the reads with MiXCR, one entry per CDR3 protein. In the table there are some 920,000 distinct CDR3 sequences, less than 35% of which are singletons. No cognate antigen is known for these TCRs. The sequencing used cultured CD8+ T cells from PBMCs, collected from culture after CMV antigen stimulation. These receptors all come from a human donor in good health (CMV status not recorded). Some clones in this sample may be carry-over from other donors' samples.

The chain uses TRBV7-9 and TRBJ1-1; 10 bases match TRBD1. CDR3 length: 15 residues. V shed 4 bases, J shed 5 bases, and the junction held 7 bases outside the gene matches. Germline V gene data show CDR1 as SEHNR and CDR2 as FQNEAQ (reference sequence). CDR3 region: CASSWSGTGETEAFF. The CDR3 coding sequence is TGTGCCAGCAGCTGGTCCGGGACAGGGGAAACTGAAGCTTTCTTT.

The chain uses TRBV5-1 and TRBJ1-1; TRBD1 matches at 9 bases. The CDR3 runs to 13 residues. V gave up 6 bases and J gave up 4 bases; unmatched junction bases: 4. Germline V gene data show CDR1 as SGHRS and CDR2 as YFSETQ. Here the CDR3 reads CASTRTGATEAFF. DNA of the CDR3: TGCGCCAGCACACGGACAGGGGCCACTGAAGCTTTCTTT.

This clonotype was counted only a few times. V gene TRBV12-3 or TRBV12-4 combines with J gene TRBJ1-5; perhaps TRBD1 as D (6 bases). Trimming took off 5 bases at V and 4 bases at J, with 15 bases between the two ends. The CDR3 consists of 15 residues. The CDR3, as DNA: TGTGCCAGCAGTCTCCAACAGGGACGAAATCAGCCCCAGCATTTT. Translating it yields CASSLQQGRNQPQHF.

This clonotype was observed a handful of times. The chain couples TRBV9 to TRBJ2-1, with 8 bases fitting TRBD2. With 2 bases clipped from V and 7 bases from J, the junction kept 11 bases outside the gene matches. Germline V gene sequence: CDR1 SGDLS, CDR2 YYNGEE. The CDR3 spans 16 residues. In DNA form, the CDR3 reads TGTGCCAGCAGCGTTAGCGGGGTGGCGGACAATAATGAGCAGTTCTTC. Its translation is CASSVSGVADNNEQFF. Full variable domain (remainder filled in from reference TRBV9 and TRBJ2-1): DSGVTQTPKHLITATGQRVTLRCSPRSGDLSVYWYQQSLDQGLQFLIQYYNGEERAKGNILERFSAQQFPDLHSELNLSSLELGDSALYFCASSVSGVADNNEQFFGPGTRLTVL.

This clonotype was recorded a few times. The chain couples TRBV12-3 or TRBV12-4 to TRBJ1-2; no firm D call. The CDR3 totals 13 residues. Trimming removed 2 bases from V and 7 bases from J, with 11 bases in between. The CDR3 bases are TGTGCCAGCAGTTTAAGTCTACTCGGTGGCTACACCTTC. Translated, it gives CASSLSLLGGYTF.

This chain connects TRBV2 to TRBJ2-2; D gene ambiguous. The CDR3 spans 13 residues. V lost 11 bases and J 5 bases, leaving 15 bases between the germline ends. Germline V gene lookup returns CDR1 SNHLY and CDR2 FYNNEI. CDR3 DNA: TGTGCCCCTTCGACGACCGGAACCGGGGAGCTGTTTTTT. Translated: CAPSTTGTGELFF.

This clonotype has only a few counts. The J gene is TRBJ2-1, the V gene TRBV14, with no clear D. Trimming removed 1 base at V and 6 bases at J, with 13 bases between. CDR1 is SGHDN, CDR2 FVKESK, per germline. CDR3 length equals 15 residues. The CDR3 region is CASSQAVGPTNEQFF. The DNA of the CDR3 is TGTGCCAGCAGCCAAGCAGTGGGCCCCACCAATGAGCAGTTCTTC.

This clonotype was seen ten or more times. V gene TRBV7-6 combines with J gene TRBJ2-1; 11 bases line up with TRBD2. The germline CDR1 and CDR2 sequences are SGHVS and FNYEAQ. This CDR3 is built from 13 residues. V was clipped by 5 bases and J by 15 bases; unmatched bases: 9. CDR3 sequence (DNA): TGTGCCAGCAGCCCGGGGACTAGCGGTGCAATGTTCTTC. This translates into CASSPGTSGAMFF.

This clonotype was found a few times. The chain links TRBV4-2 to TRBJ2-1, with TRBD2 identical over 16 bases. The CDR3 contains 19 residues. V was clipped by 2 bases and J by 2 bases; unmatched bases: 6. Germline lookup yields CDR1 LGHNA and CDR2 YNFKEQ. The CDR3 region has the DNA TGTGCCAGCAGCCAACCCGGGACTAGCGGGGGGGTAACCTACAATGAGCAGTTCTTC. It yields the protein CASSQPGTSGGVTYNEQFF.

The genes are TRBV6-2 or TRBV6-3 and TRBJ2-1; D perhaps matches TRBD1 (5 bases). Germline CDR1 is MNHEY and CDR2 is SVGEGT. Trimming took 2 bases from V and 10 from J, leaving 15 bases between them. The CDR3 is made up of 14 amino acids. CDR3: CASSYGFPAGEQFF. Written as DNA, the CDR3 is TGTGCCAGCAGTTACGGTTTCCCAGCAGGGGAGCAGTTCTTC.

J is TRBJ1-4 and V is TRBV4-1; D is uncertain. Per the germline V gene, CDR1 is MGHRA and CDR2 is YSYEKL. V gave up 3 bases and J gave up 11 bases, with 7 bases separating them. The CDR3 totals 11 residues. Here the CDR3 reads CASSHGLKLFF. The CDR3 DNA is TGCGCCAGCAGCCACGGACTGAAACTGTTTTTT.

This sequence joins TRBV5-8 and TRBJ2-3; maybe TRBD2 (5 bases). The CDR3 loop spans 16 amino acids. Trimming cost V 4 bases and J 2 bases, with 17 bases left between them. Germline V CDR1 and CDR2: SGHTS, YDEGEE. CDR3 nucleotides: TGTGCCAGCAGCATTCCCCTTGAGGGAGTCACAGATACGCAGTATTTT. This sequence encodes CASSIPLEGVTDTQYF.

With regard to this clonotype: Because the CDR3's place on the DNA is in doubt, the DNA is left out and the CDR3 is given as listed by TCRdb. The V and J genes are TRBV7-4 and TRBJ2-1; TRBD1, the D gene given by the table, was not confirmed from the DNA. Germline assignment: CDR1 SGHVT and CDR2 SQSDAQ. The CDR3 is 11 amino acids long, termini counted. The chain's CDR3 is CASSFGQGSFF.

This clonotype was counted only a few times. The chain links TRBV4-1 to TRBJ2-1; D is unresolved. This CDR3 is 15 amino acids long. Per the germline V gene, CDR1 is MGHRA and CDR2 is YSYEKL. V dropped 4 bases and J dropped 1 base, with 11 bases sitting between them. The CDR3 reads CASSPSVGSYNEQFF. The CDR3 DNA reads TGCGCCAGCAGCCCTTCGGTAGGTTCCTACAATGAGCAGTTCTTC.

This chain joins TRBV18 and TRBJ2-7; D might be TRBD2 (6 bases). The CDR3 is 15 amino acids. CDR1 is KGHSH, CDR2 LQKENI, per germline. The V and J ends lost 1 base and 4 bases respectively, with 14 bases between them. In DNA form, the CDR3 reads TGTGCCAGCTCACCACAGGGAGGCTGGCTTTACGAGCAGTACGTC. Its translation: CASSPQGGWLYEQYV.

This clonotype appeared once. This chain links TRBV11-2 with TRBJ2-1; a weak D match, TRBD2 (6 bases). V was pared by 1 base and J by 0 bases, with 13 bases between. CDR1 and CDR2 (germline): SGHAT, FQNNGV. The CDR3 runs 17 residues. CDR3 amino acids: CASSLVSSVSSYNEQFF. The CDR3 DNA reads TGTGCCAGCAGCTTAGTGTCTAGCGTGAGCTCCTACAATGAGCAGTTCTTC.

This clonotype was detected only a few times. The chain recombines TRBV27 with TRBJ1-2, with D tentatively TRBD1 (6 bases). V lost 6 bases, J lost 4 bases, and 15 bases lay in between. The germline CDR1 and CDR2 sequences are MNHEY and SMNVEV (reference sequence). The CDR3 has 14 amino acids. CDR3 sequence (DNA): TGTGCCAGCAGCCAAATGGGACATTTCTATGGCTACACCTTC. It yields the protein CASSQMGHFYGYTF.

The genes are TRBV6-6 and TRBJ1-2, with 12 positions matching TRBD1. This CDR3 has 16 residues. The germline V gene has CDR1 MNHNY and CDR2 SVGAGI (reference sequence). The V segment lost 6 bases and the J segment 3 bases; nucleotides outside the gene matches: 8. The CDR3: CASSRSGTGGDYGYTF. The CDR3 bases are TGTGCCAGCAGCCGATCCGGGACAGGGGGCGACTATGGCTACACCTTC.

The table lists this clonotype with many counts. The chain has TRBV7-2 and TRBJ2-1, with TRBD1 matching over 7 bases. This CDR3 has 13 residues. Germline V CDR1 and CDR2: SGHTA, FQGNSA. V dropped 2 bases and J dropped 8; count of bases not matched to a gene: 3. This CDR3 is CASSLNRGHEQFF. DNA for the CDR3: TGTGCCAGCAGCTTAAACAGGGGACATGAGCAGTTCTTC. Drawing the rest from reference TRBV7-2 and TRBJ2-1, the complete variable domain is GAGVSQSPSNKVTEKGKDVELRCDPISGHTALYWYRQSLGQGLEFLIYFQGNSAPDKSGLPSDRFSAERTGGSVSTLTIQRTQQEDSAVYLCASSLNRGHEQFFGPGTRLTVL.

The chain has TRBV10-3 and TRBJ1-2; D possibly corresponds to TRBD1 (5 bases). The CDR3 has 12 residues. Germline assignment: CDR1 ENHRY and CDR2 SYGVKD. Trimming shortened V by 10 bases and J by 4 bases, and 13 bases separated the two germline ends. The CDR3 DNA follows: TGTGCCAGTTCGGGGGAAAGCTATGGCTACACCTTC. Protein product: CASSGESYGYTF.

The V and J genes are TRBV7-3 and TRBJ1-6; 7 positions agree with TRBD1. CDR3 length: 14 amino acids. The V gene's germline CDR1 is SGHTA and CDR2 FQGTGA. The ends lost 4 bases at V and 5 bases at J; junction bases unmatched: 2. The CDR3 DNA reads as TGTGCCAGCAGCTCTACAGGGGATAATTCACCCCTCCACTTT. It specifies CASSSTGDNSPLHF.

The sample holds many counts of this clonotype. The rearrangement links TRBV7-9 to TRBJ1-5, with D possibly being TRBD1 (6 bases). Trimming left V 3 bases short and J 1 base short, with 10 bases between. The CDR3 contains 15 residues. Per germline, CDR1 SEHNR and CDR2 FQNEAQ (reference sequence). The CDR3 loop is CASSFGQWSNQPQHF. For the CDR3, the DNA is TGTGCCAGCAGCTTTGGACAGTGGAGCAATCAGCCCCAGCATTTT.

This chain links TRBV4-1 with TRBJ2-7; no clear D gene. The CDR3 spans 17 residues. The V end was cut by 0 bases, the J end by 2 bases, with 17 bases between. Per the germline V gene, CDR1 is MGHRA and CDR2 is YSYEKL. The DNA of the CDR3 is TGCGCCAGCAGCCAAGATGGCCAGGAAAATCCCACCTACGAGCAGTACGTC. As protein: CASSQDGQENPTYEQYV.

DNA for the CDR3: TGCGCCAGCAGCTTGGATGTCGGGGAGGAAGCTTTCTTT. Its protein is CASSLDVGEEAFF. The chain uses TRBV5-1 and TRBJ1-1; D uncertain. The CDR3 is 13 residues long. V was pared by 0 bases and J by 8 bases, with 11 bases between. CDR1 and CDR2 (germline): SGHRS, YFSETQ.

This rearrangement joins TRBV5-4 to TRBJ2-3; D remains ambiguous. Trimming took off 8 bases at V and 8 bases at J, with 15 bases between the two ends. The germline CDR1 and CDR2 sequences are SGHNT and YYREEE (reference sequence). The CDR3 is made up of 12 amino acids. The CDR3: CASIRPEGTQYF. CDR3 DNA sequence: TGTGCCAGTATAAGACCGGAAGGTACGCAGTATTTT.